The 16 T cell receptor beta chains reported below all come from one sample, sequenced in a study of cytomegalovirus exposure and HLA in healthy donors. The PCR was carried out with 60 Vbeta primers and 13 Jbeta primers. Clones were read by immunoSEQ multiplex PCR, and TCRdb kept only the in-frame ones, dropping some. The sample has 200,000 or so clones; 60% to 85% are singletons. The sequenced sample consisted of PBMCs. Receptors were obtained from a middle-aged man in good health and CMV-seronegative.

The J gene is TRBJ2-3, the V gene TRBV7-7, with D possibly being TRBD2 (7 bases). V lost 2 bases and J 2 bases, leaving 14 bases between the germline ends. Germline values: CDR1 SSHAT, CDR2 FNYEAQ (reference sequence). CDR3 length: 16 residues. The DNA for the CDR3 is TGTGCCAGCAGCTTATTTGCGGGGGCGAACACAGATACGCAGTATTTT. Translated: CASSLFAGANTDTQYF.

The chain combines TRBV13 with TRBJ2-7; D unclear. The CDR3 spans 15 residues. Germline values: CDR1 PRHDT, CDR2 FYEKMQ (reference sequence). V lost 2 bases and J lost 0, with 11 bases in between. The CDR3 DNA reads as TGTGCCAGCAGCTTAAAACAGTATGCCTCCTACGAGCAGTACTTC. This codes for CASSLKQYASYEQYF.

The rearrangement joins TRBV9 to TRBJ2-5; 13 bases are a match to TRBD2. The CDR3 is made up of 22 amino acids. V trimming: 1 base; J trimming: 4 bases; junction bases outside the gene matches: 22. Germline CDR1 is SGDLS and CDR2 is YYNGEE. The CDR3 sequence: CASSVCLWGTSGRAYTGETQYF. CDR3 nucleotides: TGTGCCAGCAGCGTATGCCTATGGGGTACTAGCGGGAGGGCCTACACGGGAGAGACCCAGTACTTC. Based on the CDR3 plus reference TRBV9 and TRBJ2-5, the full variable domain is DSGVTQTPKHLITATGQRVTLRCSPRSGDLSVYWYQQSLDQGLQFLIQYYNGEERAKGNILERFSAQQFPDLHSELNLSSLELGDSALYFCASSVCLWGTSGRAYTGETQYFGPGTRLLVL.

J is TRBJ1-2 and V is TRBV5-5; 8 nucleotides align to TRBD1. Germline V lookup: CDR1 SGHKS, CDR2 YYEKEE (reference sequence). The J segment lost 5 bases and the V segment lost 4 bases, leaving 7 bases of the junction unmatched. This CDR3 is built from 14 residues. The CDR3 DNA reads TGTGCCAGCAGCGCAGGGACAGGAGGGTATGGCTACACCTTC. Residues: CASSAGTGGYGYTF.

CDR3 coding DNA: TGTGCCAGCCGACAGGGGAACACCGGGGAGCTGTTTTTT. Protein sequence: CASRQGNTGELFF. The V gene is TRBV25-1, the J gene TRBJ2-2; 7 positions agree with TRBD1. Per the germline V gene, CDR1 is MGHDK and CDR2 is SYGVNS. This CDR3 is built from 13 residues. The ends lost 8 bases at V and 1 base at J; junction bases unmatched: 1.

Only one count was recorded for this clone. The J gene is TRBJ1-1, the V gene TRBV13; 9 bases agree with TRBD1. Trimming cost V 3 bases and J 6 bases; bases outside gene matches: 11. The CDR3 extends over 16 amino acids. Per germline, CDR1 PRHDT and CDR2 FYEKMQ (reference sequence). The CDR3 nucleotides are TGTGCCAGCAGCTTCCAGCGGGACAGGGCTTCGGCTGAAGCTTTCTTT. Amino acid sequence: CASSFQRDRASAEAFF. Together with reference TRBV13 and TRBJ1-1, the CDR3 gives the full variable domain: AAGVIQSPRHLIKEKRETATLKCYPIPRHDTVYWYQQGPGQDPQFLISFYEKMQSDKGSIPDRFSAQQFSDYHSELNMSSLELGDSALYFCASSFQRDRASAEAFFGQGTRLTVV.

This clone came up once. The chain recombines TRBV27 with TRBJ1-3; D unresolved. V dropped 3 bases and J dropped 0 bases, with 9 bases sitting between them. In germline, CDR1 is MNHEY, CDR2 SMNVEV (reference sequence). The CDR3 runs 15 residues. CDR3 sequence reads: CASSFTPISGNTIYF. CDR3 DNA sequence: TGTGCCAGCAGTTTTACTCCGATCTCTGGAAACACCATATATTTT.

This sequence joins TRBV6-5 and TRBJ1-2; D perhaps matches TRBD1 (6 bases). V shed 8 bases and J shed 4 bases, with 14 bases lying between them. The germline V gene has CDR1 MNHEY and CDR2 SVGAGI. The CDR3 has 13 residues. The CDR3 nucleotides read TGTGCCAGCGGCCCGGGGGGCCGCTATGGCTACACCTTC. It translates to CASGPGGRYGYTF.

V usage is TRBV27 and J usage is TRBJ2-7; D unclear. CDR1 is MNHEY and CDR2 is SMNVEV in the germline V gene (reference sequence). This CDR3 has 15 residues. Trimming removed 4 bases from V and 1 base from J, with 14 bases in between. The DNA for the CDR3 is TGTGCCAGCAGTTACAACGAAGGCGGATCCTACGAGCAGTACTTC. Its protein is CASSYNEGGSYEQYF.

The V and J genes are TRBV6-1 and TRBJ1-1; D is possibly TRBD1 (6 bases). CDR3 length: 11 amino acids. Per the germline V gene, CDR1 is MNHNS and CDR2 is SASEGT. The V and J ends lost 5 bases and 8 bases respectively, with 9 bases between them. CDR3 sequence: CASSFDREAFF. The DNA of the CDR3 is TGTGCCAGCAGTTTTGACAGGGAAGCTTTCTTT.

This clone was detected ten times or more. CDR3 protein: CASKDRSRGTEAFF. CDR3 bases: TGCGCCAGCAAGGATCGGTCCCGAGGGACTGAAGCTTTCTTT. This chain connects TRBV4-1 to TRBJ1-1, with D unclear. Trimming removed 7 bases from V and 5 bases from J, with 17 bases in between. In germline, CDR1 is MGHRA, CDR2 YSYEKL. This CDR3 spans 14 amino acids.

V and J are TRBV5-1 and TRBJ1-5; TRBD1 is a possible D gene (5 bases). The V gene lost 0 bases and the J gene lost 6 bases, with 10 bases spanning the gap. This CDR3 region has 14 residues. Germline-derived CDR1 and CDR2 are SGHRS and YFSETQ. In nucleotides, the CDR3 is TGCGCCAGCAGCTTGGTGGGGGGTCCTCAGCCCCAGCATTTT. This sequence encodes CASSLVGGPQPQHF.

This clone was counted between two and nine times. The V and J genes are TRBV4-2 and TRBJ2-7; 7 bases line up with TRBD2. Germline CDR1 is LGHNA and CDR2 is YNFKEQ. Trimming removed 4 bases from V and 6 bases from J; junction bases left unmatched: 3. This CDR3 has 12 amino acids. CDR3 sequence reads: CASSPGGSEQYF. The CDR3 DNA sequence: TGTGCCAGCAGCCCCGGCGGGAGCGAGCAGTACTTC.

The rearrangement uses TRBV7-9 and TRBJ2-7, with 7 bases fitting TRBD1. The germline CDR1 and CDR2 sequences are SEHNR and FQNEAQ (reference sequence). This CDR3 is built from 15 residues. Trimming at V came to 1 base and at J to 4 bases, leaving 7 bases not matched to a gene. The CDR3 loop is CASSLEFGRGYEQYF. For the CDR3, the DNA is TGTGCCAGCAGCTTAGAGTTTGGCAGGGGGTACGAGCAGTACTTC. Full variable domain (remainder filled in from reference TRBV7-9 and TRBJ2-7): DTGVSQNPRHKITKRGQNVTFRCDPISEHNRLYWYRQTLGQGPEFLTYFQNEAQLEKSRLLSDRFSAERPKGSFSTLEIQRTEQGDSAMYLCASSLEFGRGYEQYFGPGTRLTVT.

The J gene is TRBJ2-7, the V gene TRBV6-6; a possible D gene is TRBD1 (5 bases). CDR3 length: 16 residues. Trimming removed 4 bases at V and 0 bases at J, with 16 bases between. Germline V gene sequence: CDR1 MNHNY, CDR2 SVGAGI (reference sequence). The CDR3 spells CASSSEDSFGSYEQYF. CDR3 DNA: TGTGCCAGCAGTTCGGAAGACAGCTTCGGCTCCTACGAGCAGTACTTC.

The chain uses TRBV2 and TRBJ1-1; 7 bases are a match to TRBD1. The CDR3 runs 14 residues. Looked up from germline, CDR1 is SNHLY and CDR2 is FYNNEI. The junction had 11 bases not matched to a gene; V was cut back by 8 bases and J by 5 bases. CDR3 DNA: TGTGCCAGCGGAAACGACAGGGTCCGGACTGAAGCTTTCTTT. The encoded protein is CASGNDRVRTEAFF.